This TCR beta chain was documented in a study of OX40 agonist ivuxolimab in advanced cancers. The overall study: Patients were around 83% male with ages roughly 23 to 79, mean about 54. Study-level points and caveats: Among T cells, CD8+ cells averaged more expanded clones than CD4+ cells.

The CDR3 is 14 amino acids. V lost 7 bases to trimming and J lost 5 bases; unmatched junction nucleotides: 4. Germline loops: CDR1 SNHLY, CDR2 FYNNEI. Produced via immunoSEQ multiplex PCR; TCRdb's table is partial and in-frame only. There are 90,000 to 100,000 clones in the sample; about 85% occur only once, and around 0.82% lies in the top ten. Remarks on this clone: What it binds is unknown.

The gene calls are TRBV2 and TRBJ2-1; TRBD2 agrees at 11 bases. This clonotype originated in an adult with an advanced solid tumor such as melanoma, head and neck, liver or kidney cancer. Sequenced here: CD4+ or CD8+ T cells sorted from blood, sampled in a trial of the OX40 agonist ivuxolimab. CDR3 sequence reads: CASTTSGRDNEQFF. The CDR3 DNA is TGTGCCAGCACAACTAGCGGGAGAGACAATGAGCAGTTCTTC.